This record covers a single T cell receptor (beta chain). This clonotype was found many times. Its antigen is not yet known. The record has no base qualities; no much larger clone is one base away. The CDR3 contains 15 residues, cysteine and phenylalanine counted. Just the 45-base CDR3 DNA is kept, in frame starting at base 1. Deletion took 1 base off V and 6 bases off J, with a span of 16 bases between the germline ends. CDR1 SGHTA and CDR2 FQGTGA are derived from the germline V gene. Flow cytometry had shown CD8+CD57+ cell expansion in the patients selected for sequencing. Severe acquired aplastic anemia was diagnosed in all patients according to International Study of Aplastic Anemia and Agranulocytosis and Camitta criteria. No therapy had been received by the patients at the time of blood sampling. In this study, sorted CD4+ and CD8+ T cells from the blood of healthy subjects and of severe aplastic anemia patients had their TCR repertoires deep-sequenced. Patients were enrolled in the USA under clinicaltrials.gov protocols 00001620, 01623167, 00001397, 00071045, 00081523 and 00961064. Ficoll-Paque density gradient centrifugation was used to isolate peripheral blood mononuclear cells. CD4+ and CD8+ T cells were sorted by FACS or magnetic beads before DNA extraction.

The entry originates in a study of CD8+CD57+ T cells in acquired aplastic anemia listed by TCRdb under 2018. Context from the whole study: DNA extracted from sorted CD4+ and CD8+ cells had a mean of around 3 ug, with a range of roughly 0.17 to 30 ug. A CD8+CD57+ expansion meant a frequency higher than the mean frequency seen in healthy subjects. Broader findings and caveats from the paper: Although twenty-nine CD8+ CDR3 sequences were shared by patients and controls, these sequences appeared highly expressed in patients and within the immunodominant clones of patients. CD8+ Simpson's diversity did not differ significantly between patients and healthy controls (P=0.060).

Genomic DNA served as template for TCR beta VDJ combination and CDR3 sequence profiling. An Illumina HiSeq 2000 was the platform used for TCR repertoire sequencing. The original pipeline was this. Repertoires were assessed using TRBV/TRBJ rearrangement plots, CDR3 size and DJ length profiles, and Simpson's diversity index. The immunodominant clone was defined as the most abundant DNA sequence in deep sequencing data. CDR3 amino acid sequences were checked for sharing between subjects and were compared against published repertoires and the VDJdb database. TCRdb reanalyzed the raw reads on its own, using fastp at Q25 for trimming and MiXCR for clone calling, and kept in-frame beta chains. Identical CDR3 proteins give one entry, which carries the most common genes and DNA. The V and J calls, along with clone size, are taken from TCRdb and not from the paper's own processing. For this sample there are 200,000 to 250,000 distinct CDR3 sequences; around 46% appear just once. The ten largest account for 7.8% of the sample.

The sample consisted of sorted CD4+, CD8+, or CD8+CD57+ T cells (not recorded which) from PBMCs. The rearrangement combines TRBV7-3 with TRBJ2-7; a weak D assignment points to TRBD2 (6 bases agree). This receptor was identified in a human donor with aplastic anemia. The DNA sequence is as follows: TGTGCCAGCAGCTTAATGGGCGGGACTCCCTCCGAGCAGTACTTC. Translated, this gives CASSLMGGTPSEQYF.